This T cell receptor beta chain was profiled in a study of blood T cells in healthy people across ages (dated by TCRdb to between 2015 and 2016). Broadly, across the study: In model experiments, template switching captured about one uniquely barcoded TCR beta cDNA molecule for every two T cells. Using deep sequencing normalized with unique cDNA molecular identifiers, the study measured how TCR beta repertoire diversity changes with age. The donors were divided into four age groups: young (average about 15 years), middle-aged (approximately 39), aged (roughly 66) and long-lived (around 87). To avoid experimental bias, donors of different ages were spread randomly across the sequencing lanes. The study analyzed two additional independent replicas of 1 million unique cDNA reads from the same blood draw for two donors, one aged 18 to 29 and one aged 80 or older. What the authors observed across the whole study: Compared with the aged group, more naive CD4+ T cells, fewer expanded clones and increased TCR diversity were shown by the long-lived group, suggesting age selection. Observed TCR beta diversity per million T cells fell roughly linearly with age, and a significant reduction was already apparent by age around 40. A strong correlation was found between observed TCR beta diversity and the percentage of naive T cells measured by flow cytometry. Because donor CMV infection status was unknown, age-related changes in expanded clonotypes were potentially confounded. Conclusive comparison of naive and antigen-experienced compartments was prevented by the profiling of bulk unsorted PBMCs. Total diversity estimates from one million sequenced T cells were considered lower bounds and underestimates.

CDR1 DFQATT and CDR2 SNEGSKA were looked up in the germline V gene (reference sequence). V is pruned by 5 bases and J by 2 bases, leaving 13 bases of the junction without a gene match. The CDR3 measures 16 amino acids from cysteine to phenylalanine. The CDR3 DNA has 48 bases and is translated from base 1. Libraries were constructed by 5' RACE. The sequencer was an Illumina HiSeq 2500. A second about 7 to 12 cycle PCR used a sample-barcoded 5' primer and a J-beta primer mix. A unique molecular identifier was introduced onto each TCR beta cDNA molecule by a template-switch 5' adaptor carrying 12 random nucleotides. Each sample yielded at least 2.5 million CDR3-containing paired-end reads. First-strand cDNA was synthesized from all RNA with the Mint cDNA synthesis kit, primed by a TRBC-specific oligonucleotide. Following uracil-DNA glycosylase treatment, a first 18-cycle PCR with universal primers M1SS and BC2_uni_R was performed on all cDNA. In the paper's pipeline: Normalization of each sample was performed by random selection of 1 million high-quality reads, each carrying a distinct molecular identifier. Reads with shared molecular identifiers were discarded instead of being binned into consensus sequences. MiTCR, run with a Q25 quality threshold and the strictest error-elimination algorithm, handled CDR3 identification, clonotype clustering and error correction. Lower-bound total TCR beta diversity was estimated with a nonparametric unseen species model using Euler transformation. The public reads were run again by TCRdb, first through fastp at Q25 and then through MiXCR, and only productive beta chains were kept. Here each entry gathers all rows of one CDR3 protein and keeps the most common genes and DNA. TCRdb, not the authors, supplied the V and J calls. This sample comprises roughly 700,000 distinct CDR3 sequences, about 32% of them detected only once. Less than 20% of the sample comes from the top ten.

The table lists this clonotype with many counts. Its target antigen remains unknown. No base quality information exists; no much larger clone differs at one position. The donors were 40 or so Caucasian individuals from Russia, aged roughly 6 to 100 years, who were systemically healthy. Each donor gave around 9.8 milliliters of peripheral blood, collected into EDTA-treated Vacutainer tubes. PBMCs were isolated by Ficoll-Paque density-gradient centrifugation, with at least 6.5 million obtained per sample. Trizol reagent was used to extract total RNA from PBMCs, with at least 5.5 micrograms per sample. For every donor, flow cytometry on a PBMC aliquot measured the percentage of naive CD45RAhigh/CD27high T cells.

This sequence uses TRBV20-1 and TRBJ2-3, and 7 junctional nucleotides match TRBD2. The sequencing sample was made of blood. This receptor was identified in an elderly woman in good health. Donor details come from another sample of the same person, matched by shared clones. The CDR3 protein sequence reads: CSAAPDFGGITDTQYF. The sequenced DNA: TGCAGTGCTGCGCCCGACTTCGGGGGGATCACAGATACGCAGTATTTT.